This T cell receptor beta chain appears in the sequencing data of a study of T cells in Graves' hyperthyroidism and ophthalmopathy. The wider study: Specimen type is peripheral blood, collected at initial diagnosis prior to any treatment.

Each diagnosis drew on symptoms, thyroxine, TRAb, thyroid ultrasound and orbital computed tomography findings. Over 9 ml of fresh peripheral blood supplied the PBMCs. V was clipped by 0 bases and J by 9 bases, with 5 bases between them. This CDR3 spans 11 amino acids. The V gene's germline CDR1 is LGHDT and CDR2 YNNKEL (reference sequence). It was RNA transcripts that yielded the amplified TCR beta CDR3 regions. During a first-round RT-PCR of the TCR CDR3, the HTBI primer set was used. MiXCR, run by TCRdb on the multiplex PCR reads, gives a single entry per CDR3 protein. This sample carries about 200,000 distinct CDR3 sequences, less than 20% of them seen once, and the ten largest clones take approximately 56%. Regarding the study as a whole: Blood samples included most of the expanded thyroid clonotypes exceeding 0.001.

In the case of this clonotype: Its target is not known.

The sequence was obtained from a woman in her 50s with Graves' hyperthyroidism. The V gene is TRBV3-1, the J gene TRBJ2-5; D gene uncertain. Sequencing was carried out using blood. The CDR3 here is CASSQDTAQYF. For the CDR3, the DNA is TGTGCCAGCAGCCAAGATACGGCCCAGTACTTC.